This T cell receptor beta chain was found in a study of T cell responses to AZD1222 COVID-19 vaccine. On this clone itself: As yet, its antigen is unknown.

Germline lookup yields CDR1 SNHLY and CDR2 FYNNEI. The V gene lost 7 bases and the J gene lost 4 bases, with 11 bases spanning the gap. CDR3 size: 12 residues. Study-level findings and limits: White British people made up most donors, females outnumbered males, and clonal diversity was possibly underestimated. Dominant at 160-218 and 743-854, vaccine-associated CD4 TCRs also spanned spike. Seropositive at baseline were only a handful of AZD1222 recipients. The repertoires were collected only after the peak T cell response.

Clones were sequenced by immunoSEQ multiplex PCR, and TCRdb holds only the in-frame ones, with some missing. The data show 200,000 or so clones, 75% to 90% seen once. The material was peripheral blood, obtained on day 0 of MenACWY control vaccination. This receptor was taken from an adult in good health. The chain recombines TRBV2 with TRBJ2-7, with D uncertain. The DNA of the CDR3 is TGTGCCAGCACCAGCTCCCGTTACGAGCAGTACTTC. Translation: CASTSSRYEQYF. The whole variable domain, remainder taken from reference TRBV2 and TRBJ2-7, is EPEVTQTPSHQVTQMGQEVILRCVPISNHLYFYWYRQILGQKVEFLVSFYNNEISEKSEIFDDQFSVERPDGSNFTLKIRSTKLEDSAMYFCASTSSRYEQYFGPGTRLTVT.